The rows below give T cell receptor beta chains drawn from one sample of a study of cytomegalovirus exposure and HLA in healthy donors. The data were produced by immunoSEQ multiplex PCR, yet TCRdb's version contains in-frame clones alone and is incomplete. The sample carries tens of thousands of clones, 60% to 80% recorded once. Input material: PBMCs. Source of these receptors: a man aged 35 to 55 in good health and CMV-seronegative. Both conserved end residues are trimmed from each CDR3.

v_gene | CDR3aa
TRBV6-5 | ASRSSGGTDTQY
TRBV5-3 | ARSVGADRRCLGYT
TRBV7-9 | ASSGSIYEQY
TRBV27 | ASSLLGGAGIRSGANVLT
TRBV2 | ASSRLAGTYEQY
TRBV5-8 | ASSLRTTGEQF
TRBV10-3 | AIRTDNYGYT
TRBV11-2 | ASSLDGGLAGGVQY
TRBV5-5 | ASSRRQVEGEKLF
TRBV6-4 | ASSDGRDTEAF
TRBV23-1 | ASSQSRAYEQY
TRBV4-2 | ASSQDGGASSYEQY
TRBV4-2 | ASSQAVRGGGGQPQH
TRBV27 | ASSLAGNEQF
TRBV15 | ATSRATSGYEQY
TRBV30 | AWSTRQGGDTQY
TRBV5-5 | ASSLYQGLRNEQY
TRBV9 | ASSVAGTGGNEKLF
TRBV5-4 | ASSSRDTYNSPLH
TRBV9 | ASSEGAGGGIGRETQY
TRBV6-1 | ASRFRETGETQY
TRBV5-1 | ASSWVAGPDEKLF
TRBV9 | ASSRDPNTEAF
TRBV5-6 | ASKRAGSTDTQY
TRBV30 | AWSRPGQINQPQH